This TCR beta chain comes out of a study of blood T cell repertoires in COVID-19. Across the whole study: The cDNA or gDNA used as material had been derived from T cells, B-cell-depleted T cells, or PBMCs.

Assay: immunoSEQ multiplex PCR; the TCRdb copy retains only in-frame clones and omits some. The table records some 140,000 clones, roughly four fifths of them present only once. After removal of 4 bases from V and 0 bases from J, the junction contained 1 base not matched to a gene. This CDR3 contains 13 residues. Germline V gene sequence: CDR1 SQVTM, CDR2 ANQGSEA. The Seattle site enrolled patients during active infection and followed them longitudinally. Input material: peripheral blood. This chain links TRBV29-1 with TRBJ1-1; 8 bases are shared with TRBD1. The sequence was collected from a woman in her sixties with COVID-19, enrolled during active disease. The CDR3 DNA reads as TGCAGCGTTGCCAGGGGGCTGAACACTGAAGCTTTCTTT. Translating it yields CSVARGLNTEAFF.